This TCR beta chain comes out of a study of blood T cell repertoires in COVID-19. Data came from immunoSEQ multiplex PCR; TCRdb stores just in-frame clones and leaves some out. The table records around 80,000 clones, under 85% of them present only once. This sequence was found in a human donor in a cohort sampled during active COVID-19. The sequencing input was peripheral blood.

This chain's CDR3 is CASSLGLAGGSNQETQYF. The CDR3 DNA follows: TGTGCCAGCTCACTCGGACTAGCGGGAGGCTCCAACCAAGAGACCCAGTACTTC. The J gene is TRBJ2-5, the V gene TRBV18; 14 positions agree with TRBD2. The CDR3 is 18 residues long. Germline CDR1 reads KGHSH; CDR2 reads LQKENI. V was pared by 4 bases and J by 0 bases, with 7 bases of the junction left unmatched.